The 20 T cell receptor beta chains presented below share a single source sample, sequenced in a study of blood T cell repertoires in COVID-19. This table comes from immunoSEQ multiplex PCR, and its TCRdb copy is limited to in-frame clones, with some not included. The profile shows about 160,000 clones, approximately 84% of them singletons. Sequenced input: peripheral blood. The receptors were gathered from a woman of 80 years or more with acute or convalescent COVID-19.

This clone has more than one count but fewer than ten. DNA for the CDR3: TGTGCCAGCAGTTACTGGACTACCCAAGAGACCCAGTACTTC. Amino acids: CASSYWTTQETQYF. The chain carries TRBV6-2 or TRBV6-3 and TRBJ2-5; D perhaps matches TRBD2 (6 bases). The CDR3 has 14 amino acids. CDR1 MNHEY and CDR2 SVGEGT come from the germline V gene. V was pared by 1 base and J by 1 base, with 7 bases between.

For the CDR3, the DNA is TGCGCCAGCAGCTTGGCTCCCGAGACAGGGTGTTTCTTT. Translating gives CASSLAPETGCFF. This chain links TRBV5-1 with TRBJ1-1; TRBD1 aligns across 7 bases. CDR1 and CDR2 from the germline V gene are SGHRS and YFSETQ. J lost 13 bases, V lost 0 bases, and 9 bases had no gene match. This CDR3 region has 13 residues.

The chain carries TRBV6-2 or TRBV6-3 and TRBJ1-2; 7 bases line up with TRBD1. The V gene end was trimmed by 2 bases and the J gene end by 5 bases; junction bases not matched to a gene: 5. CDR1 and CDR2 from the germline V gene are MNHEY and SVGEGT. This CDR3 spans 14 amino acids. CDR3: CASSYDRVRYGYTF. As DNA, the CDR3 is TGTGCCAGCAGTTACGACAGGGTGAGGTATGGCTACACCTTC.

The rearrangement uses TRBV29-1 and TRBJ1-3; the match to TRBD1 covers 7 bases. The CDR3 spans 12 residues. V shed 7 bases and J 4 bases; nucleotides not matched to a gene: 4. Germline V gives CDR1 SQVTM, CDR2 ANQGSEA. The CDR3 DNA reads as TGCAGCGGACAGGGATCCGGAAACACCATATATTTT. Its translation is CSGQGSGNTIYF.

The rearrangement joins TRBV7-2 to TRBJ2-3; 7 bases align to TRBD2. J lost 3 bases, V lost 3 bases, and 3 bases had no gene match. Per germline, CDR1 SGHTA and CDR2 FQGNSA. This CDR3 has 14 amino acids. The CDR3 nucleotides read TGTGCCAGCAGCTTGAGCGGGATTACAGATACGCAGTATTTT. As protein: CASSLSGITDTQYF.

V is TRBV18 and J is TRBJ1-2, with D tentatively TRBD1 (6 bases). V dropped 3 bases and J dropped 4 bases, with 15 bases sitting between them. Germline CDR1 is KGHSH and CDR2 is LQKENI. The CDR3 runs to 15 residues. The CDR3 region is CASSPESGGGYGYTF. Here the CDR3 DNA reads TGTGCCAGCTCACCGGAGTCGGGGGGCGGCTATGGCTACACCTTC.

V and J are TRBV3-1 (or the pseudogene TRBV3-2) and TRBJ2-2; tentatively, D is TRBD1 (6 bases). In germline, CDR1 is LGHDT, CDR2 YNNKEL (reference sequence). The CDR3 is made up of 14 amino acids. The V end lost 4 bases, the J end lost 6 bases, and 12 bases lay between the germline ends. The CDR3 DNA reads TGTGCCAGCAGCCCTGGCTGGGGGCCCGGGGAGCTGTTTTTT. This codes for CASSPGWGPGELFF.

This clone was observed many times. The chain carries TRBV11-2 and TRBJ2-7, with D perhaps TRBD1 (5 bases). V lost 4 bases and J lost 7, with 11 bases in between. The CDR3 runs 12 residues. Germline CDR1 SGHAT, CDR2 FQNNGV. CDR3 region: CASSSQDGEQYF. Written as DNA, the CDR3 is TGTGCCAGCAGCTCACAGGACGGGGAGCAGTACTTC.

CDR3 nucleotides: TGTGCCAGCAGCCCCGTCGGAGTCGGACAGTCGATTTCCTACGAGCAGTACTTC. Encoded protein: CASSPVGVGQSISYEQYF. The chain carries TRBV7-9 and TRBJ2-7, with a possible D match to TRBD1 (6 bases). V dropped 5 bases and J dropped 1 base, with 24 bases sitting between them. This CDR3 is built from 18 residues. Germline values: CDR1 SEHNR, CDR2 FQNEAQ (reference sequence).

The gene calls are TRBV6-5 and TRBJ2-1; perhaps TRBD1 as D (6 bases). Germline values: CDR1 MNHEY, CDR2 SVGAGI. The V end was cut by 5 bases, the J end by 10 bases, with 9 bases between. The CDR3 runs to 11 residues. The CDR3 spells CASSTRGEQFF. CDR3 DNA sequence: TGTGCCAGCAGTACCAGGGGCGAGCAGTTCTTC.

The chain has TRBV18 and TRBJ2-4; tentative D call: TRBD1 (6 bases). Germline CDR1 reads KGHSH; CDR2 reads LQKENI. This CDR3 is 16 amino acids long. V was pared by 3 bases and J by 6 bases, with 18 bases between. The CDR3 sequence: CASSPPSGVLGNIQYF. The CDR3 nucleotides read TGTGCCAGCTCACCGCCGTCAGGGGTGTTGGGAAACATTCAGTACTTC.

The J gene is TRBJ1-2, the V gene TRBV7-8; D is undetermined. Looked up from germline, CDR1 is SGHVS and CDR2 is FQNEAQ. Trimming pared 2 bases from V and 8 bases from J, leaving 12 bases between. The CDR3 is made up of 13 amino acids. The CDR3 nucleotides read TGTGCCAGCAGCTTAAATGGAGGGCTGGGCTACACCTTC. Translating it yields CASSLNGGLGYTF.

The chain couples TRBV5-1 to TRBJ2-5, with D maybe TRBD1 (6 bases). Germline CDR1 reads SGHRS; CDR2 reads YFSETQ. V was cut by 4 bases and J by 5 bases, with 18 bases left in between. The length of the CDR3 is 15 residues. In nucleotides, the CDR3 is TGCGCCAGCAGCCCGCAGGGGACCCCGGGGGAGACCCAGTACTTC. It codes for CASSPQGTPGETQYF.

The chain combines TRBV10-3 with TRBJ1-1; D remains ambiguous. Trimming removed 2 bases at V and 11 bases at J, with 12 bases between. Germline V gives CDR1 ENHRY, CDR2 SYGVKD. This CDR3 has 12 amino acids. As DNA, the CDR3 is TGTGCCATCAGTGAGACCGCTTATAGCGCTTTCTTT. It is translated as CAISETAYSAFF.

This sequence joins TRBV14 and TRBJ2-5, with TRBD2 matching 11 bases. Unmatched junction bases numbered 3, after V lost 4 bases and J lost 5 bases. The CDR3 spans 14 residues. Germline lookup yields CDR1 SGHDN and CDR2 FVKESK. The CDR3 protein is CASSPWTSGETQYF. The CDR3 DNA reads TGTGCCAGCAGCCCGTGGACTAGCGGGGAGACCCAGTACTTC.

CDR3 residues: CASSAGTGTREETQYF. The CDR3 coding sequence is TGTGCCAGCAGCGCCGGGACAGGGACCCGAGAAGAGACCCAGTACTTC. The chain carries TRBV11-3 and TRBJ2-5; 9 bases are a match to TRBD1. V shed 5 bases, J shed 3 bases, and the junction held 10 bases outside the gene matches. Germline V gene sequence: CDR1 SGHNT, CDR2 YENEEA. This CDR3 has 16 amino acids.

The CDR3 DNA reads as TGTGCCAGCAGTCCTCTCCTAGGGACTAGCGGGAGGAATGAGCAGTTCTTC. This codes for CASSPLLGTSGRNEQFF. The J gene is TRBJ2-1, the V gene TRBV28; 15 bases fit TRBD2. CDR3 length equals 17 residues. The J segment lost 7 bases and the V segment lost 5 bases, leaving 9 bases of the junction unmatched. Per germline, CDR1 MDHEN and CDR2 SYDVKM.

The V call is TRBV21-1, the J call TRBJ2-3; TRBD1, the table's D call, lacks a check against the DNA. TRBV21-1 is described as a pseudogene. The CDR3 loop spans 15 amino acids. In DNA form, the CDR3 reads TGTGCCAGCAGCAAACGGGGACAGGGGTCAGATACGCAGTATTTT. Protein: CASSKRGQGSDTQYF.

This chain connects TRBV19 to TRBJ1-1; 9 bases match TRBD1. The CDR3 sequence is 16 residues long. The V segment lost 7 bases and the J segment 4 bases; nucleotides outside the gene matches: 13. Germline lookup yields CDR1 LNHDA and CDR2 SQIVND (reference sequence). CDR3 protein: CASTLGTGKTFTEAFF. The DNA for the CDR3 is TGTGCCAGTACTCTCGGGACAGGGAAAACATTCACTGAAGCTTTCTTT.

The CDR3 DNA reads TGTGCCAGCAGCCAAGGCGGAGGGGAGGATGGCTACACCTTC. Its protein product is CASSQGGGEDGYTF. V and J are TRBV3-1 (or the pseudogene TRBV3-2) and TRBJ1-2, with a possible D match to TRBD1 (5 bases). The length of the CDR3 is 14 residues. The germline V gene encodes CDR1 LGHDT and CDR2 YNNKEL (reference sequence). V was trimmed by 1 base and J by 6 bases, leaving 12 bases between them.